The sequence of this T cell receptor (beta chain) was determined in a study of cytomegalovirus exposure and HLA in healthy donors. Study at large: The same platform was used for the roughly 120 validation repertoires as for the approximately 630 first-cohort repertoires, as reported in a later analysis. Findings of the study overall: Reported results showed that the classifier diagnosed cytomegalovirus status with high specificity and sensitivity. Researchers counted roughly 160 TCR beta chains as cytomegalovirus-associated.

Germline V CDR1 and CDR2: MGHRA, YSYEKL. The V gene lost 2 bases and the J gene lost 0 bases, with 6 bases spanning the gap. This CDR3 has 14 residues. In regard to this clone: The antigen is undetermined.

Sequencing used immunoSEQ multiplex PCR; TCRdb keeps in-frame clones, though not all of them. This sample has 120,000 or so clones; 86% occur once, and the top ten carry 4% to 6%. The rearrangement uses TRBV4-1 and TRBJ2-3; D is unresolved. The sequencing sample was made of PBMCs. This receptor was identified in a man aged 18-30 years in good health and CMV-seronegative. As DNA, the CDR3 is TGCGCCAGCAGCCAATCGTCCAGCACAGATACGCAGTATTTT. Protein product: CASSQSSSTDTQYF.